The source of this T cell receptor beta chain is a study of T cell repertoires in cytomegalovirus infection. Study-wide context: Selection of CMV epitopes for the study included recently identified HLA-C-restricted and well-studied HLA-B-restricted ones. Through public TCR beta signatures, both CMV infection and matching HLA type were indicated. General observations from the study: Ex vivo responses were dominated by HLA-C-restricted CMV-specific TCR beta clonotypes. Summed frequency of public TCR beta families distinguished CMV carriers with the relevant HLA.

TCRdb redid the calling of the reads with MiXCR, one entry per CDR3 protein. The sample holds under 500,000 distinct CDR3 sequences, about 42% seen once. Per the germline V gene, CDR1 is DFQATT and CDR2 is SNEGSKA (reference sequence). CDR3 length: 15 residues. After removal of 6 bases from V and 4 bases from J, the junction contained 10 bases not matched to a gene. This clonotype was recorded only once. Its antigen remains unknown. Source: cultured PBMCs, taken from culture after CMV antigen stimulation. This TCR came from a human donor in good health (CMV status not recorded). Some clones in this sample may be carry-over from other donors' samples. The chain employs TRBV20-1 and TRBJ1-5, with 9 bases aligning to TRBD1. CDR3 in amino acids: CSARIGTGWNQPQHF. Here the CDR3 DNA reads TGCAGTGCGCGAATTGGGACAGGGTGGAATCAGCCCCAGCATTTT.